This T cell receptor beta chain was identified in a study of blood T cell repertoires in COVID-19 (TCRdb year 2020). General notes on the study: Samples covering the acute and convalescent phases of COVID-19 were provided by collaborators in the United States, Italy and Spain. The material from the prospective study consisted of cDNA or gDNA derived from T cells, B-cell-depleted T cells, or PBMCs. The dataset comprised deeply sampled blood TCRbeta repertoires from subjects exposed to, actively infected with, or recovered from COVID-19. A freely available public database, intended as a resource for researchers studying the immune response to SARS-CoV-2, is where the repertoires were released. The samples were drawn from two sources: the first 160 participants of the ongoing ImmuneRACE study, and 1,000 to 1,500 subjects contributed by 6 global collaborators. Sample metadata almost always included a de-identified subject ID, COVID-19 status, age in years and sex. Where available, HLA class I and class II types were obtained from metadata supplied by the sample provider rather than from assay-based typing. Results and caveats for the whole study, not just this receptor: How much clinical and demographic metadata was included differed by source and by participant, and the metadata was provided uncurated.

Turning to this clone: Its antigen specificity is not known. Qualities for individual bases were not recorded, and no much larger clone is one base off.

There are 15 amino acids in the CDR3, from cysteine to phenylalanine inclusive. The kept DNA is CDR3 alone, 45 bases in frame from the first base. V gives up 0 bases and J gives up 7 bases, and the segment between their germline ends measures 10 bases. The germline V gene provides CDR1 SGHAT and CDR2 FQNNGV. Enrolling through a virtual design, the prospective study's participants ranged in age from about 18 to 89 years and lived across 20 to 25 United States geographic areas. In the prospective study, cohorts were assigned on the basis of participant-reported clinical history obtained from a screening survey and a study questionnaire. Recovered participants in ImmuneRACE Cohort 3 were defined as having two consecutive negative NP/OP PCR tests, clearance from a healthcare professional, or resolution of symptoms. Mobile phlebotomists in the prospective study collected whole blood, serum and a nasopharyngeal or oropharyngeal swab from every participant. Over a 2-month period, participants in the prospective study had the option of providing additional blood draws and questionnaires. Before DNA extraction, blood samples from the prospective study were shipped at room temperature or frozen.

TCRbeta CDR3 regions were amplified from genomic DNA using the immunoSEQ Assay, a bias-controlled multiplex PCR. In the paper's pipeline: The number of nucleated cells in each sample was estimated from the amplification of reference gene primers within the assay. To quantify the absolute abundance of each unique TCRbeta CDR3 rearrangement, sequence reads were collapsed and filtered. Productive Simpson clonality was computed per sample as the square root of Simpson's diversity index over productive rearrangements. Sourced from immuneACCESS, this table was stored by TCRdb with only in-frame sequences that have V and J called. A share of the clones is absent; for the studies checked, an unresolved V gene accounts for under half, and the remainder has no known explanation. That table furnishes V, J and clone size, whereas the DNA furnished D and trimming. This sample has approximately 300,000 clones in its table, and 70% to 90% of those were observed once. Together, the top ten hold around 4.5% of the sample.

The sample taken for sequencing was PBMCs or T cells enriched from blood (not recorded which). This clonotype was sampled from a woman under 40 who had recovered from COVID-19. The rearrangement joined TRBV11-2 to TRBJ1-6, with the D gene not confidently named. The base sequence is TGTGCCAGCAGCTTAGATGCAGCGCCCAATTCACCCCTCCACTTT. The translation is CASSLDAAPNSPLHF. The entire variable domain, with the stretches around the CDR3 drawn from the reference TRBV11-2 and TRBJ1-6 proteins, is EAGVAQSPRYKIIEKRQSVAFWCNPISGHATLYWYQQILGQGPKLLIQFQNNGVVDDSQLPKDRFSAERLKGVDSTLKIQPAKLEDSAVYLCASSLDAAPNSPLHFGNGTRLTVT.